Each of the 28 T cell receptor beta chains below was sequenced from the same sample in a study of blood T cell repertoires in COVID-19. Assay used: immunoSEQ multiplex PCR; TCRdb lists only in-frame clones, some missing. The data show 150,000 to 160,000 clones, with 85% to 90% seen just once and more than 14% held by the top ten. Material for sequencing was peripheral blood. The receptors shown here come from a woman aged 40 to 50 with acute or convalescent COVID-19.

V gene TRBV21-1 combines with J gene TRBJ2-7; TRBD2, the table's D call, lacks a check against the DNA. TRBV21-1 represents a pseudogene. This CDR3 spans 16 amino acids. This CDR3 reads CASSKAPGGGHYEQYF. The CDR3 nucleotides read TGTGCCAGCAGCAAAGCCCCGGGGGGGGGCCACTACGAGCAGTACTTC.

The genes are TRBV12-5 and TRBJ2-2; 8 bases map to TRBD1. Trimming took 4 bases from V and 6 from J; bases not matched to a gene: 4. Germline V gene sequence: CDR1 LGHNT, CDR2 FRNRAP. The CDR3 has 14 residues. The CDR3 region is CASGSQGAAGELFF. DNA for the CDR3: TGTGCTAGTGGTTCTCAGGGGGCGGCCGGGGAGCTGTTTTTT.

The chain has TRBV5-1 and TRBJ2-7; 11 nucleotides align to TRBD1. CDR1 and CDR2 (germline): SGHRS, YFSETQ. The CDR3 is 14 residues long. V dropped 0 bases and J dropped 6; count of bases not matched to a gene: 2. The CDR3 sequence is CASSLAGTGGEQYF. Written as DNA, the CDR3 is TGCGCCAGCAGCTTGGCCGGGACAGGGGGCGAGCAGTACTTC.

The V and J genes are TRBV24-1 and TRBJ2-1, with 13 bases lining up with TRBD2. Trimming cost V 4 bases and J 3 bases; bases outside gene matches: 5. This CDR3 is 17 amino acids long. Germline CDR1 KGHDR, CDR2 SFDVKD. For the CDR3, the DNA is TGTGCCACCAGTGAGTCCGGGACTAGCGGGAACTACAATGAGCAGTTCTTC. Translating it yields CATSESGTSGNYNEQFF.

This rearrangement joins TRBV27 to TRBJ2-3; tentatively, D is TRBD2 (7 bases). CDR1 and CDR2 from the germline V gene are MNHEY and SMNVEV (reference sequence). Trimming removed 3 bases at V and 4 bases at J, with 14 bases between. The CDR3 is 15 residues long. CDR3 amino acids: CASSFVGGPPDTQYF. Here the CDR3 DNA reads TGTGCCAGCAGTTTCGTGGGGGGGCCGCCAGATACGCAGTATTTT.

The rearrangement joins TRBV3-1 (or the pseudogene TRBV3-2) to TRBJ2-3, with D maybe TRBD2 (5 bases). Germline V CDR1 and CDR2: LGHDT, YNNKEL (reference sequence). The CDR3 is 15 residues long. V gave up 0 bases and J gave up 4 bases, with 11 bases separating them. CDR3 sequence: CASSQDGLAADTQYF. CDR3 bases: TGTGCCAGCAGCCAAGATGGGCTAGCAGCAGATACGCAGTATTTT.

This chain's CDR3 is CATSAGGPTDTQYF. The CDR3 nucleotides read TGTGCCACCAGCGCAGGGGGTCCCACAGATACGCAGTATTTT. This chain uses TRBV24-1 with TRBJ2-3; the match to TRBD1 covers 7 bases. This CDR3 is built from 14 residues. The germline CDR1 and CDR2 sequences are KGHDR and SFDVKD. V gave up 7 bases and J gave up 2 bases; unmatched junction bases: 5.

This sequence joins TRBV29-1 and TRBJ2-3; D possibly corresponds to TRBD2 (6 bases). V lost 5 bases and J 6 bases, leaving 15 bases between the germline ends. Germline V lookup: CDR1 SQVTM, CDR2 ANQGSEA. The CDR3 has 13 amino acids. CDR3 protein: CSVRDGGRDTQYF. The DNA of the CDR3 is TGCAGCGTTCGAGACGGGGGACGGGATACGCAGTATTTT.

The V call is TRBV2, the J call TRBJ2-5, with 12 bases fitting TRBD2. The junction had 10 bases not matched to a gene; V was cut back by 6 bases and J by 5 bases. Germline V gene data show CDR1 as SNHLY and CDR2 as FYNNEI. CDR3 length: 16 residues. CDR3 loop: CASSKGLAGFGETQYF. CDR3 nucleotides: TGTGCCAGCAGCAAAGGACTAGCGGGATTCGGGGAGACCCAGTACTTC.

J is TRBJ2-1 and V is TRBV24-1; 9 nucleotides align to TRBD2. The V segment lost 3 bases and the J segment 3 bases; nucleotides outside the gene matches: 5. From germline, CDR1 is KGHDR and CDR2 SFDVKD. This CDR3 has 16 amino acids. CDR3 region: CATSDILAGNYNEQFF. The CDR3 DNA reads TGTGCCACCAGTGATATACTAGCGGGCAACTACAATGAGCAGTTCTTC.

J is TRBJ2-5 and V is TRBV12-1; TRBD2 reflects the table's D call only, with no check against the DNA. TRBV12-1 is noted as a pseudogene. CDR3 length: 14 residues. As DNA, the CDR3 is TGTGCCAGCAGCTTTCCGGGTGGTCAAGAGACCCAGTACTTC. Its protein is CASSFPGGQETQYF.

The rearrangement uses TRBV7-9 and TRBJ2-7, with a tentative D call TRBD1 (6 bases). CDR1 SEHNR and CDR2 FQNEAQ come from the germline V gene (reference sequence). V gave up 3 bases and J gave up 4 bases, with 7 bases separating them. The CDR3 totals 12 residues. This CDR3 is CASSLQGYEQYF. CDR3 DNA sequence: TGTGCCAGCAGCTTGCAGGGGTACGAGCAGTACTTC.

This sequence joins TRBV11-2 and TRBJ2-3, with D perhaps TRBD2 (5 bases). Trimming left V 1 base short and J 2 bases short, with 10 bases between. Germline CDR1 reads SGHAT; CDR2 reads FQNNGV. The CDR3 is made up of 15 amino acids. The CDR3 sequence: CASSLGLAVTDTQYF. The CDR3 DNA reads TGTGCCAGCAGCTTAGGGCTAGCCGTCACAGATACGCAGTATTTT.

This rearrangement joins TRBV5-4 to TRBJ2-2; 9 bases are shared with TRBD2. The junction had 5 bases not matched to a gene; V was cut back by 4 bases and J by 4 bases. The CDR3 contains 15 residues. CDR1 and CDR2 (germline): SGHNT, YYREEE (reference sequence). CDR3 nucleotide sequence: TGTGCCAGCAGCCCACCTAGCGGGATCACCGGGGAGCTGTTTTTT. Encoded protein: CASSPPSGITGELFF.

This sequence joins TRBV18 and TRBJ2-4; TRBD2 is a possible D gene (5 bases). Germline V gene lookup returns CDR1 KGHSH and CDR2 LQKENI. The V gene lost 5 bases and the J gene lost 0 bases, with 11 bases spanning the gap. The CDR3 totals 15 residues. CDR3 nucleotides: TGTGCCAGCTCAAGCGGAGATGGAGCCAAAAACATTCAGTACTTC. As protein: CASSSGDGAKNIQYF.

This clone was seen a single time. The rearrangement links TRBV5-1 to TRBJ1-5; D is perhaps TRBD1 (6 bases). Trimming took off 0 bases at V and 6 bases at J, with 13 bases between the two ends. The CDR3 has 15 residues. Germline CDR1 reads SGHRS; CDR2 reads YFSETQ. CDR3 sequence: CASSLEAGVGQPQHF. In DNA form, the CDR3 reads TGCGCCAGCAGCTTGGAGGCAGGGGTCGGTCAGCCCCAGCATTTT.

The genes are TRBV4-2 and TRBJ1-4, with TRBD1 matching over 8 bases. The V gene end was trimmed by 3 bases and the J gene end by 8 bases; junction bases not matched to a gene: 14. The CDR3 consists of 17 residues. Germline V gene sequence: CDR1 LGHNA, CDR2 YNFKEQ. CDR3 sequence: CASSQTLGQGKVEKLFF. In DNA form, the CDR3 reads TGTGCCAGCAGCCAGACCCTCGGACAGGGCAAAGTCGAAAAACTGTTTTTT.

This clone has only one observation. The CDR3 reads CASIINRGSGNTIYF. For the CDR3, the DNA is TGTGCCAGCATTATAAACAGGGGCTCTGGAAACACCATATATTTT. The chain carries TRBV6-1 and TRBJ1-3, with 7 bases that match TRBD1. The germline V gene encodes CDR1 MNHNS and CDR2 SASEGT. Trimming took 7 bases from V and 0 from J; bases not matched to a gene: 6. CDR3 length: 15 amino acids.

The chain's CDR3 is CASRDLGGAYNEQFF. CDR3 nucleotides: TGTGCCAGTAGGGATTTGGGGGGGGCTTACAATGAGCAGTTCTTC. This chain joins TRBV19 and TRBJ2-1; TRBD2 is a possible D gene (7 bases). Trimming removed 6 bases from V and 4 bases from J, with 16 bases in between. The CDR3 runs to 15 residues. Germline CDR1 is LNHDA and CDR2 is SQIVND (reference sequence).

The V and J genes are TRBV29-1 and TRBJ1-4, with 7 nucleotides matching TRBD1. CDR3 length: 14 residues. The V gene's germline CDR1 is SQVTM and CDR2 ANQGSEA. V lost 7 bases to trimming and J lost 8 bases; unmatched junction nucleotides: 13. CDR3 sequence reads: CSANRGTGAEKLFF. The CDR3, as DNA: TGCAGCGCCAACAGGGGAACCGGCGCGGAAAAACTGTTTTTT.

This clone was seen a handful of times. The rearrangement joins TRBV5-1 to TRBJ1-2; D gene uncertain. The V end lost 0 bases, the J end lost 6 bases, and 9 bases lay between the germline ends. This CDR3 has 13 amino acids. From germline, CDR1 is SGHRS and CDR2 YFSETQ. CDR3 sequence (DNA): TGCGCCAGCAGCTTGGAGGGAGCTAATGGCTACACCTTC. Protein: CASSLEGANGYTF.

This chain links TRBV3-1 (or the pseudogene TRBV3-2) with TRBJ2-1; 9 nucleotides agree with TRBD2. Looked up from germline, CDR1 is LGHDT and CDR2 is YNNKEL (reference sequence). The CDR3 totals 16 residues. Germline trimming cut 2 bases from V and 9 bases from J; bases unmatched to any gene: 11. CDR3 nucleotides: TGTGCCAGCAGCCAAACAGGGACCCCGCGGGGGGGTGAGCAGTTCTTC. This codes for CASSQTGTPRGGEQFF.

In the case of this clone: Other DNA sequences from this sample encode an identical CDR3 as well. The chain carries TRBV9 and TRBJ2-5; 8 bases are a match to TRBD2. Unmatched junction bases numbered 6, after V lost 0 bases and J lost 5 bases. This CDR3 comprises 15 residues. Germline CDR1 and CDR2: SGDLS and YYNGEE. CDR3 in amino acids: CASSVVGGARETQYF. The CDR3 DNA sequence: TGTGCCAGCAGCGTAGTCGGGGGGGCTAGGGAGACCCAGTACTTC.

In this sample, this clone turned up a few times. J is TRBJ2-3 and V is TRBV19, with D unresolved. Trimming removed 4 bases at V and 6 bases at J, with 11 bases between. This CDR3 spans 13 amino acids. Germline CDR1 LNHDA, CDR2 SQIVND (reference sequence). CDR3 amino acids: CASSTPNSDTQYF. CDR3 coding DNA: TGTGCCAGTAGTACCCCAAACTCGGATACGCAGTATTTT. The entire variable domain, with the rest obtained from reference TRBV19 and TRBJ2-3, is as follows: DGGITQSPKYLFRKEGQNVTLSCEQNLNHDAMYWYRQDPGQGLRLIYYSQIVNDFQKGDIAEGYSVSREKKESFPLTVTSAQKNPTAFYLCASSTPNSDTQYFGPGTRLTVL.

The chain carries TRBV5-5 and TRBJ1-4, with D uncertain. Trimming took 1 base from V and 0 from J, leaving 4 bases between them. Germline V lookup: CDR1 SGHKS, CDR2 YYEKEE (reference sequence). The CDR3 consists of 14 residues. The CDR3 DNA reads as TGTGCCAGCAGCTTGTTATCAACTAATGAAAAACTGTTTTTT. Translating it yields CASSLLSTNEKLFF. Variable domain in full (rest from reference TRBV5-5 and TRBJ1-4): DAGVTQSPTHLIKTRGQQVTLRCSPISGHKSVSWYQQVLGQGPQFIFQYYEKEERGRGNFPDRFSARQFPNYSSELNVNALLLGDSALYLCASSLLSTNEKLFFGSGTQLSVL.

This rearrangement joins TRBV6-5 to TRBJ1-2; D remains unclear. CDR1 MNHEY and CDR2 SVGAGI come from the germline V gene. The CDR3 runs 12 residues. V lost 3 bases and J lost 3, with 5 bases in between. Written as DNA, the CDR3 is TGTGCCAGCAGTTATTCTGACTATGGCTACACCTTC. Protein sequence: CASSYSDYGYTF.

The V and J genes are TRBV20-1 and TRBJ2-1; D gene unclear. V was shortened by 3 bases and J by 0 bases, with 15 bases between the two germline ends. CDR3 size: 16 residues. Germline values: CDR1 DFQATT, CDR2 SNEGSKA (reference sequence). The CDR3 coding sequence is TGCAGTGCTAGTCTACCCCTTTATCGCTCCTACAATGAGCAGTTCTTC. This encodes CSASLPLYRSYNEQFF.

V is TRBV7-9 and J is TRBJ2-7; D might be TRBD1 (6 bases). This CDR3 is built from 15 residues. Germline V gene lookup returns CDR1 SEHNR and CDR2 FQNEAQ (reference sequence). V shed 1 base and J shed 4 bases, with 14 bases lying between them. The CDR3 DNA follows: TGTGCCAGCAGCTTAGACAGGGCCTTCAATTACGAGCAGTACTTC. Its translation: CASSLDRAFNYEQYF.